These 15 T cell receptor beta chains came from one sample sequenced in a study of cytomegalovirus exposure and HLA in healthy donors. Assay: immunoSEQ multiplex PCR; the TCRdb copy retains only in-frame clones and omits some. The table includes some 250,000 clones, less than 95% detected once. Input material: PBMCs. All receptors derive from a woman between 25 and 40 years old in good health and CMV-seronegative.

The rearrangement joins TRBV9 to TRBJ2-7, with 7 bases lining up with TRBD2. This CDR3 region has 15 residues. CDR1 is SGDLS and CDR2 is YYNGEE in the germline V gene. V was clipped by 0 bases and J by 0 bases; unmatched bases: 3. CDR3 sequence reads: CASSVGERDSYEQYF. CDR3 nucleotide sequence: TGTGCCAGCAGCGTAGGCGAGCGGGACTCCTACGAGCAGTACTTC.

The chain employs TRBV13 and TRBJ2-7; D possibly matches TRBD1 or TRBD2 (5 bases each). The CDR3 runs 15 residues. Trimming removed 3 bases at V and 2 bases at J, with 14 bases between. In germline, CDR1 is PRHDT, CDR2 FYEKMQ (reference sequence). The CDR3 DNA reads TGTGCCAGCAGCTTTGGGCAACGGGGCGCCTACGAGCAGTACTTC. This translates into CASSFGQRGAYEQYF. The variable domain in full, with the rest retrieved from reference TRBV13 and TRBJ2-7, is AAGVIQSPRHLIKEKRETATLKCYPIPRHDTVYWYQQGPGQDPQFLISFYEKMQSDKGSIPDRFSAQQFSDYHSELNMSSLELGDSALYFCASSFGQRGAYEQYFGPGTRLTVT.

This clone turned up a few times. The chain links TRBV7-9 to TRBJ1-5; D perhaps matches TRBD1 (5 bases). The CDR3 runs 12 residues. V was clipped by 7 bases and J by 6 bases, with 10 bases between them. Germline CDR1 and CDR2: SEHNR and FQNEAQ (reference sequence). The CDR3 region is CASTAQGQPQHF. The CDR3 coding sequence is TGTGCCAGCACTGCCCAGGGTCAGCCCCAGCATTTT.

The rearrangement links TRBV5-4 to TRBJ1-2; tentatively, D is TRBD1 (5 bases). The germline gives CDR1 SGHNT, CDR2 YYREEE (reference sequence). V was shortened by 2 bases and J by 3 bases, with 14 bases between the two germline ends. This CDR3 has 15 amino acids. This CDR3 reads CASSFDSDMDYGYTF. CDR3 coding DNA: TGTGCCAGCAGCTTTGACAGCGACATGGACTATGGCTACACCTTC.

There are a few counts of this clone. Other DNA sequences from this sample encode an identical CDR3 as well. J is TRBJ2-7 and V is TRBV11-2; D unresolved. V was clipped by 1 base and J by 2 bases, with 6 bases between them. The CDR3 has 13 residues. Germline V gene data show CDR1 as SGHAT and CDR2 as FQNNGV. CDR3 sequence reads: CASSLGPPYEQYF. CDR3 sequence (DNA): TGTGCCAGCAGCTTAGGTCCACCCTACGAGCAGTACTTC.

The V and J genes are TRBV7-2 and TRBJ1-2; possible D gene TRBD1, 6 bases. The ends were cut back, 4 bases at V and 4 bases at J, with 13 bases in the middle. The CDR3 is made up of 14 amino acids. CDR1 SGHTA and CDR2 FQGNSA come from the germline V gene. The CDR3 nucleotides are TGTGCCAGCAGCTCAGCCGCAGGGGTCTATGGCTACACCTTC. It translates to CASSSAAGVYGYTF.

This clone was seen once. The chain combines TRBV2 with TRBJ1-5; unclear D gene. Germline V CDR1 and CDR2: SNHLY, FYNNEI. V was shortened by 3 bases and J by 0 bases, with 9 bases between the two germline ends. This CDR3 comprises 15 residues. The CDR3 nucleotides are TGTGCCAGCAGTGATCGGAGAAATAGCAATCAGCCCCAGCATTTT. It translates to CASSDRRNSNQPQHF. The whole variable domain, filled in from reference TRBV2 and TRBJ1-5, reads EPEVTQTPSHQVTQMGQEVILRCVPISNHLYFYWYRQILGQKVEFLVSFYNNEISEKSEIFDDQFSVERPDGSNFTLKIRSTKLEDSAMYFCASSDRRNSNQPQHFGDGTRLSIL.

The V gene is TRBV7-6, the J gene TRBJ2-7, with D perhaps given as TRBD1 or TRBD2 (5 bases each). The CDR3 sequence is 16 residues long. The germline CDR1 and CDR2 sequences are SGHVS and FNYEAQ. Trimming pared 1 base from V and 0 bases from J, leaving 13 bases between. CDR3 bases: TGTGCCAGCAGCTTAGAAGTTCCAGGGACCTCCTACGAGCAGTACTTC. It yields the protein CASSLEVPGTSYEQYF. Drawing the rest from reference TRBV7-6 and TRBJ2-7, the complete variable domain is GAGVSQSPRYKVTKRGQDVALRCDPISGHVSLYWYRQALGQGPEFLTYFNYEAQQDKSGLPNDRFSAERPEGSISTLTIQRTEQRDSAMYRCASSLEVPGTSYEQYFGPGTRLTVT.

This chain joins TRBV18 and TRBJ2-3, with a weak D call TRBD2 (7 bases). Trimming shortened V by 3 bases and J by 2 bases, and 12 bases separated the two germline ends. Germline CDR1 is KGHSH and CDR2 is LQKENI. CDR3 length equals 15 residues. CDR3 DNA: TGTGCCAGCTCACCCCCAGCGGGACACACAGATACGCAGTATTTT. Translation gives CASSPPAGHTDTQYF.

As to this clone: Germline and junction disagree at one end, which may indicate a read error. This chain connects TRBV20-1 to TRBJ2-5; D not certain. Germline V gene sequence: CDR1 DFQATT, CDR2 SNEGSKA (reference sequence). The length of the CDR3 is 9 residues. CDR3 nucleotides: TGCAGTGCTAGCCCCTCTAGAGACTTC. This codes for CSASPSRDF.

The V gene is TRBV5-4, the J gene TRBJ2-1; TRBD1 matches at 11 bases. The CDR3 contains 16 residues. J lost 5 bases, V lost 6 bases, and 10 bases had no gene match. Germline CDR1 is SGHNT and CDR2 is YYREEE (reference sequence). CDR3 in amino acids: CASTARTGGADNEQFF. The CDR3, as DNA: TGTGCCAGCACCGCCCGGACAGGGGGCGCTGACAATGAGCAGTTCTTC.

The chain carries TRBV28 and TRBJ2-1, with D perhaps given as TRBD1 or TRBD2 (5 bases each). V shed 4 bases and J shed 8 bases, with 15 bases lying between them. The CDR3 consists of 14 residues. Germline V lookup: CDR1 MDHEN, CDR2 SYDVKM. This CDR3 is CASSSTGRGDEQFF. The DNA for the CDR3 is TGTGCCAGCAGTTCTACCGGAAGGGGAGATGAGCAGTTCTTC.

The chain employs TRBV28 and TRBJ1-1, with 10 bases matching TRBD1. CDR3 length equals 17 residues. Germline V lookup: CDR1 MDHEN, CDR2 SYDVKM. V shed 8 bases, J shed 6 bases, and the junction held 18 bases outside the gene matches. CDR3 bases: TGTGCCAGCTTACGACAGGGGGCCTGGGGGCGATCTGCTGAAGCTTTCTTT. Its protein product is CASLRQGAWGRSAEAFF.

This chain joins TRBV6-5 and TRBJ2-7; no reliable D call. The germline CDR1 and CDR2 sequences are MNHEY and SVGAGI. CDR3 size: 14 residues. V lost 0 bases to trimming and J lost 4 bases, with 10 bases between them. The CDR3 bases are TGTGCCAGCAGTTACTCGACATCCCATTACGAGCAGTACTTC. This codes for CASSYSTSHYEQYF.

In DNA, the CDR3 is TGCGCCAGCAGCCAAGATCGCGGGGTTCGCTATGGCTACACCTTC. Translation gives CASSQDRGVRYGYTF. The chain is built from TRBV4-3 and TRBJ1-2; no reliable D call. Trimming left V 0 bases short and J 4 bases short, with 12 bases between. The CDR3 is 15 residues long. The germline V gene encodes CDR1 LGHNA and CDR2 YSLEER.